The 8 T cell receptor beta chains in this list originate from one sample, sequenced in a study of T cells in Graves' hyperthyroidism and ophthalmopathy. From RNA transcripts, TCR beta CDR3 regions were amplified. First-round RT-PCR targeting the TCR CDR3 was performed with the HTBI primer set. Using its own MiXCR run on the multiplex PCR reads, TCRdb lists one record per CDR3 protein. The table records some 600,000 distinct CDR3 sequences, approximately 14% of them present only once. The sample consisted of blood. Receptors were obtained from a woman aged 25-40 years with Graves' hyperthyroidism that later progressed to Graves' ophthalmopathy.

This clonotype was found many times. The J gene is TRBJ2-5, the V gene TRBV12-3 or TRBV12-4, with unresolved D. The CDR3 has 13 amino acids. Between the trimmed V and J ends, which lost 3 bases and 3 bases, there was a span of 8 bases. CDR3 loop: CASSFRPKETQYF. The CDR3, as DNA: TGTGCCAGCAGTTTTAGGCCGAAAGAGACCCAGTACTTC.

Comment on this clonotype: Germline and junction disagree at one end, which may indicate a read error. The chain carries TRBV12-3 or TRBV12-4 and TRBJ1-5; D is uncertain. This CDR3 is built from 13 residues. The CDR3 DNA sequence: TGTGCCAGCAGTGCCCACGGTCCTCAGCCACAGCATTTT. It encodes CASSAHGPQPQHF.

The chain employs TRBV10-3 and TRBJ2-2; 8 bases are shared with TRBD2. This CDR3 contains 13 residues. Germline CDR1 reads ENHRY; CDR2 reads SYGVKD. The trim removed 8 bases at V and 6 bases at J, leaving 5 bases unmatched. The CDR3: CAIQGREAGELFF. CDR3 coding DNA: TGTGCCATCCAGGGGCGGGAGGCCGGGGAGCTGTTTTTT.

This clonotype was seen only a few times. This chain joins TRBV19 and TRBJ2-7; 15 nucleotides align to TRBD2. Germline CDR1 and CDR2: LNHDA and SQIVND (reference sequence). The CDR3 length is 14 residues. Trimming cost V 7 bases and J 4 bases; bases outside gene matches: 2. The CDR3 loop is CASKGLAGGYEQYF. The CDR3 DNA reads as TGTGCCAGTAAGGGACTAGCGGGAGGTTACGAGCAGTACTTC. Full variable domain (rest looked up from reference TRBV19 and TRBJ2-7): DGGITQSPKYLFRKEGQNVTLSCEQNLNHDAMYWYRQDPGQGLRLIYYSQIVNDFQKGDIAEGYSVSREKKESFPLTVTSAQKNPTAFYLCASKGLAGGYEQYFGPGTRLTVT.

CDR3 sequence (DNA): TGTGCCAGCAGTGACAGGACAGGGAGCTCCTACAATGAGCAGTTCTTC. This translates into CASSDRTGSSYNEQFF. The chain recombines TRBV6-4 with TRBJ2-1; the match to TRBD1 covers 8 bases. Per germline, CDR1 MRHNA and CDR2 SNTAGT. The V and J ends lost 2 bases and 0 bases, in that order; junction bases with no gene match: 3. The CDR3 loop spans 16 amino acids.

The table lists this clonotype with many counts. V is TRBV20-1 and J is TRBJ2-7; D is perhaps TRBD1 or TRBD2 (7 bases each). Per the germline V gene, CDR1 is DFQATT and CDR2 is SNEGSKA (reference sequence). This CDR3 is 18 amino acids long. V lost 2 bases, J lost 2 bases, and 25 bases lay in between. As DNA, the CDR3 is TGCAGTGCTAGAAACCCCCCCGGGACGCAGGGGGGGACCTACGAGCAGTACTTC. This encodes CSARNPPGTQGGTYEQYF.

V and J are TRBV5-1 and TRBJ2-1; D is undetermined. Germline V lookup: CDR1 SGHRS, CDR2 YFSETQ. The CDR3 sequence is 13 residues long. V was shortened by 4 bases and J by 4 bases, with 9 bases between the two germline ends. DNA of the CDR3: TGCGCCAGCAGCATGGACGGGTACAATGAGCAGTTCTTC. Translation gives CASSMDGYNEQFF.

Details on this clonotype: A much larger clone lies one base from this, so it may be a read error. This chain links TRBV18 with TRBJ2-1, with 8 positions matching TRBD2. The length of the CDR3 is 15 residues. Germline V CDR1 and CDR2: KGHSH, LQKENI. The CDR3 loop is CAISPSSGRANEQFF. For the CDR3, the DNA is TGTGCCATCTCACCATCGAGCGGGAGAGCGAATGAGCAGTTCTTC.